This T cell receptor beta chain derives from a study of T-cell memory formation after mild COVID-19. General study points: Most CD4+ clones that shrank were in CM and EM, while CD8+ ones turned up in EMRA.

Comments on this clonotype: The antigen remains unidentified.

The authors produced TCR alpha and TCR beta cDNA libraries with sample barcodes and UMIs by 5'RACE using constant-segment primers. TCRdb re-analysed the 5' RACE reads in MiXCR, keeping a single row per CDR3 protein. The data hold approximately 500,000 distinct CDR3 sequences, with nearly 25% observed a single time. The sequenced sample consisted of PBMCs or a T cell subset sorted from them (not recorded which). This receptor was identified in an adult woman who had mild COVID-19 (a few samples of this study predate the infection). Cell type and time point are not known.

In DNA form, the CDR3 reads TGTGCCAGCAGTTATTACGGGGCAGTTACCTTC. This sequence encodes CASSYYGAVTF. The chain links TRBV6-5 to TRBJ1-2; the D gene is possibly TRBD1 (5 bases). Per the germline V gene, CDR1 is MNHEY and CDR2 is SVGAGI. The CDR3 extends over 11 amino acids. Deletions cut 3 bases from V and 14 bases from J, with 13 bases between.